The rows below give T cell receptor beta chains drawn from one sample of a study of cytomegalovirus exposure and HLA in healthy donors. The method was immunoSEQ multiplex PCR; TCRdb's version includes in-frame clones alone and lacks a portion of them. Of about 78,000 clones in the sample, around three quarters were seen once. Material for sequencing was PBMCs. The source of these receptors is a male donor in good health and CMV-seronegative. The CDR3 runs from the conserved cysteine through the conserved F or W. D genes are given only for firm matches. The size of a clone is reported for some rows only, either as once, few or many, or as a class for expanded clones.

len: 15; d_gene: -; v_gene: TRBV6-5; j_gene: TRBJ1-1; abundance: -; CDR3nt: TGTGCCAGCAGTTACTCTGGACAGCCGAACACTGAAGCTTTCTTT; CDR3aa: CASSYSGQPNTEAFF
len: 16; d_gene: TRBD1; v_gene: TRBV7-6; j_gene: TRBJ1-6; abundance: -; CDR3nt: TGTGCCAGCAGCGCAGGGGACAGTCTTATAAATTCACCCCTCAACTTT; CDR3aa: CASSAGDSLINSPLNF
len: 14; d_gene: -; v_gene: TRBV7-9; j_gene: TRBJ2-1; abundance: -; CDR3nt: TGTGCCAGCAGCTTAGGGGCCGGGGGCAATGAGCAGTTCTTC; CDR3aa: CASSLGAGGNEQFF
len: 14; d_gene: -; v_gene: TRBV6-5; j_gene: TRBJ1-2; abundance: -; CDR3nt: TGTGCCAGCAGTTACAGGGGACTTAACTATGGCTACACCTTC; CDR3aa: CASSYRGLNYGYTF
len: 16; d_gene: TRBD2; v_gene: TRBV5-1; j_gene: TRBJ2-7; abundance: -; CDR3nt: TGCGCCAGCAGCTTCGGGACTAGCGGGAGTTCGTACGAGCAGTACTTC; CDR3aa: CASSFGTSGSSYEQYF
len: 12; d_gene: TRBD1; v_gene: TRBV10-3; j_gene: TRBJ2-2; abundance: -; CDR3nt: TGTGCCACACAGGGGATCACCGGGGAGCTGTTTTTT; CDR3aa: CATQGITGELFF
len: 15; d_gene: TRBD1; v_gene: TRBV6-5; j_gene: TRBJ2-7; abundance: once; CDR3nt: TGTGCCAGCAGACCCGACAGGGGGCCGACCTACGAGCAGTACTTC; CDR3aa: CASRPDRGPTYEQYF
len: 12; d_gene: -; v_gene: TRBV7-9; j_gene: TRBJ1-1; abundance: -; CDR3nt: TGTTCCAGCAGCTCCGTCTACACTGAAGCTTTCTTT; CDR3aa: CSSSSVYTEAFF
len: 13; d_gene: -; v_gene: TRBV6-1; j_gene: TRBJ2-1; abundance: -; CDR3nt: TGTGCCAGCAGTGGTCTACTAATAAATGAGCAGTTCTTC; CDR3aa: CASSGLLINEQFF
len: 12; d_gene: -; v_gene: TRBV2; j_gene: TRBJ1-6; abundance: few; CDR3nt: TGTGCCAGCAGCTCTCCGGGGTCACCCCTCCACTTT; CDR3aa: CASSSPGSPLHF
len: 13; d_gene: -; v_gene: TRBV15; j_gene: TRBJ2-7; abundance: -; CDR3nt: TGTGCCACCAGGGGGGGGCGGGAAGGAGAGCAGTACTTC; CDR3aa: CATRGGREGEQYF
len: 16; d_gene: TRBD1; v_gene: TRBV29-1; j_gene: TRBJ2-3; abundance: -; CDR3nt: TGCAGCGTTGAACCCCGGACAGGGGGCGAAACAGATACGCAGTATTTT; CDR3aa: CSVEPRTGGETDTQYF
len: 15; d_gene: -; v_gene: TRBV18; j_gene: TRBJ2-3; abundance: -; CDR3nt: TGTGCCAGCTCACCACAGGGGTTGGGCACAGATACGCAGTATTTT; CDR3aa: CASSPQGLGTDTQYF
len: 17; d_gene: TRBD2; v_gene: TRBV6-1; j_gene: TRBJ2-5; abundance: -; CDR3nt: TGTGCCAGCAGTGAGGAGAAGACTAGCGGGATGGGGGAGACCCAGTACTTC; CDR3aa: CASSEEKTSGMGETQYF
len: 16; d_gene: TRBD1; v_gene: TRBV9; j_gene: TRBJ1-4; abundance: -; CDR3nt: TGTGCCAGCAGCGCCATGGGGACAGGGGGAGGTGAAAAACTGTTTTTT; CDR3aa: CASSAMGTGGGEKLFF
len: 17; d_gene: -; v_gene: TRBV4-2; j_gene: TRBJ2-2; abundance: -; CDR3nt: TGTGCCAGCGGCGGGGCGGGGATCTCAGGCGGCACCGGGGAGCTGTTTTTT; CDR3aa: CASGGAGISGGTGELFF
len: 15; d_gene: TRBD2; v_gene: TRBV14; j_gene: TRBJ2-7; abundance: few; CDR3nt: TGTGCCAGCAGCCAAGCTAGCGGGAGTGCCTACGAGCAGTACTTC; CDR3aa: CASSQASGSAYEQYF
len: 17; d_gene: -; v_gene: TRBV5-4; j_gene: TRBJ2-5; abundance: once; CDR3nt: TGTGCCAGCAGCCTAATAGGGCGGGACCCGTACCAAGAGACCCAGTACTTC; CDR3aa: CASSLIGRDPYQETQYF
len: 13; d_gene: TRBD1; v_gene: TRBV6-1; j_gene: TRBJ2-5; abundance: -; CDR3nt: TGTGCCAGCAGAAGGACAGGGGTAGAGACCCAGTACTTC; CDR3aa: CASRRTGVETQYF
len: 14; d_gene: TRBD1; v_gene: TRBV5-1; j_gene: TRBJ1-5; abundance: -; CDR3nt: TGCGCCAGCAGCTTTTCAGGGGGCTACCAGCCCCAGCATTTT; CDR3aa: CASSFSGGYQPQHF
len: 18; d_gene: TRBD2; v_gene: TRBV4-2; j_gene: TRBJ2-1; abundance: -; CDR3nt: TGTGCCAGCAGCCAACTGGCGGGCCCAGCGGGAGGGGGCAATGAGCAGTTCTTC; CDR3aa: CASSQLAGPAGGGNEQFF
len: 18; d_gene: TRBD1; v_gene: TRBV15; j_gene: TRBJ2-5; abundance: -; CDR3nt: TGTGCCACCAGCAGAGATCGGGAGGTGGGACAGGGGGGAGAGACCCAGTACTTC; CDR3aa: CATSRDREVGQGGETQYF
len: 16; d_gene: -; v_gene: TRBV5-1; j_gene: TRBJ1-3; abundance: -; CDR3nt: TGCGCCAGCAGCTTCTCCAGCGGCTACTCGGGAAACACCATATATTTT; CDR3aa: CASSFSSGYSGNTIYF
len: 15; d_gene: TRBD1; v_gene: TRBV19; j_gene: TRBJ2-1; abundance: -; CDR3nt: TGTGCCAGTAGTCTAGGGACAGGGTTCTTGTTTGAGCAGTTCTTC; CDR3aa: CASSLGTGFLFEQFF
len: 14; d_gene: -; v_gene: TRBV6-1; j_gene: TRBJ2-7; abundance: -; CDR3nt: TGTGCCAGCAGTGATCCCCCGGGAACCTACGAGCAGTACTTC; CDR3aa: CASSDPPGTYEQYF
len: 17; d_gene: -; v_gene: TRBV18; j_gene: TRBJ2-1; abundance: -; CDR3nt: TGTGCCAGCTCGGACGGGACAGGACTAGTCTCCTACAATGAGCAGTTCTTC; CDR3aa: CASSDGTGLVSYNEQFF
len: 14; d_gene: TRBD1; v_gene: TRBV6-5; j_gene: TRBJ2-7; abundance: -; CDR3nt: TGTGCCAGCAGTTATTGGACAGGGAGTTACGAGCAGTACTTC; CDR3aa: CASSYWTGSYEQYF
len: 16; d_gene: TRBD2; v_gene: TRBV2; j_gene: TRBJ2-1; abundance: once; CDR3nt: TGTGCCAGCAGCCCGCTGACTAGCGGGATTGGGGATGAGCAGTTCTTC; CDR3aa: CASSPLTSGIGDEQFF
len: 13; d_gene: -; v_gene: TRBV6-6; j_gene: TRBJ1-2; abundance: -; CDR3nt: TGTGCCAGCAGCCCCACAGGGTCTCATGGCTACACCTTC; CDR3aa: CASSPTGSHGYTF
len: 14; d_gene: TRBD2; v_gene: TRBV27; j_gene: TRBJ2-3; abundance: -; CDR3nt: TGTGCCAGCCAAACTAGCGGGGGCACAGATACGCAGTATTTT; CDR3aa: CASQTSGGTDTQYF
len: 16; d_gene: TRBD1; v_gene: TRBV28; j_gene: TRBJ1-5; abundance: -; CDR3nt: TGTGCCAGCAGGCTTCTACCGACAGGGCGTAGACAGCCCCAGCATTTT; CDR3aa: CASRLLPTGRRQPQHF
len: 15; d_gene: -; v_gene: TRBV9; j_gene: TRBJ1-4; abundance: -; CDR3nt: TGTGCCAGCAGCGCCGGGAGCAGGTCAAGTGAAAAACTGTTTTTT; CDR3aa: CASSAGSRSSEKLFF
len: 15; d_gene: TRBD1; v_gene: TRBV7-9; j_gene: TRBJ2-5; abundance: -; CDR3nt: TGTGCCAGCAGCTTAGGTGGCAGGGGGCCAGAGACCCAGTACTTC; CDR3aa: CASSLGGRGPETQYF
len: 15; d_gene: TRBD2; v_gene: TRBV5-4; j_gene: TRBJ2-3; abundance: once; CDR3nt: TGTGCCAGCAGCTTCGGACTAGCGGGCACAGATACGCAGTATTTT; CDR3aa: CASSFGLAGTDTQYF
len: 15; d_gene: -; v_gene: TRBV6-5; j_gene: TRBJ1-2; abundance: -; CDR3nt: TGTGCCAGCAGTAAAAGACAGGCCCTGGGCTATGGCTACACCTTC; CDR3aa: CASSKRQALGYGYTF
len: 14; d_gene: TRBD1; v_gene: TRBV6-1; j_gene: TRBJ1-5; abundance: -; CDR3nt: TGTGCCAGCAGTGGATGGGACAGGGGACAGCCCCAGCATTTT; CDR3aa: CASSGWDRGQPQHF
len: 15; d_gene: -; v_gene: TRBV27; j_gene: TRBJ1-5; abundance: -; CDR3nt: TGTGCCAGCCGGCTACAGGGCAGTAGCAATCAGCCCCAGCATTTT; CDR3aa: CASRLQGSSNQPQHF
len: 14; d_gene: TRBD2; v_gene: TRBV5-1; j_gene: TRBJ2-1; abundance: -; CDR3nt: TGCGCCAGCAGCAGGACTAGCGGGGACCTAGAGCAGTTCTTC; CDR3aa: CASSRTSGDLEQFF
len: 14; d_gene: -; v_gene: TRBV6-5; j_gene: TRBJ1-3; abundance: once; CDR3nt: TGTGCCAGCAGTTACGGAGGGCCTGGAAACACCATATATTTT; CDR3aa: CASSYGGPGNTIYF
len: 15; d_gene: TRBD1; v_gene: TRBV11-1; j_gene: TRBJ1-1; abundance: once; CDR3nt: TGTGCCAGCAGCTCAGGGACAGGTCGGAACACTGAAGCTTTCTTT; CDR3aa: CASSSGTGRNTEAFF
len: 13; d_gene: -; v_gene: TRBV9; j_gene: TRBJ2-3; abundance: -; CDR3nt: TGTGCCAGCAGCGTAGGAGGCGCAGATACGCAGTATTTT; CDR3aa: CASSVGGADTQYF
len: 13; d_gene: -; v_gene: TRBV7-9; j_gene: TRBJ2-3; abundance: -; CDR3nt: TGTGCCAGCAGCTTACGACTAGTTGATACGCAGTATTTT; CDR3aa: CASSLRLVDTQYF
len: 14; d_gene: TRBD1; v_gene: TRBV6-5; j_gene: TRBJ1-2; abundance: -; CDR3nt: TGTGCCAGCAGCCAACGGACAGGGACCTTTGGCTACACCTTC; CDR3aa: CASSQRTGTFGYTF
len: 17; d_gene: -; v_gene: TRBV19; j_gene: TRBJ2-3; abundance: -; CDR3nt: TGTGCCAGTAGTACCAACGGACTAACTCCGTCTTCAGATACGCAGTATTTT; CDR3aa: CASSTNGLTPSSDTQYF
len: 16; d_gene: TRBD2; v_gene: TRBV5-4; j_gene: TRBJ2-1; abundance: -; CDR3nt: TGTGCCAGCAGCTTGGAGTTGACTAGCGGCCTCAATGAGCAGTTCTTC; CDR3aa: CASSLELTSGLNEQFF
len: 12; d_gene: -; v_gene: TRBV6-1; j_gene: TRBJ1-2; abundance: -; CDR3nt: TGTGCCAGCAGTGAGGACAGCTATGGCTACACCTTC; CDR3aa: CASSEDSYGYTF
len: 15; d_gene: -; v_gene: TRBV5-4; j_gene: TRBJ2-7; abundance: -; CDR3nt: TGTGCCAGCAGTATCCATACAGGGAGAACCTACGAGCAGTACTTC; CDR3aa: CASSIHTGRTYEQYF
len: 14; d_gene: TRBD2; v_gene: TRBV7-9; j_gene: TRBJ2-5; abundance: few; CDR3nt: TGTGCCAGCAGCCGTGGGGGGGGTGGAGAGACCCAGTACTTC; CDR3aa: CASSRGGGGETQYF
len: 15; d_gene: -; v_gene: TRBV19; j_gene: TRBJ1-5; abundance: -; CDR3nt: TGTGCCAGTAGTATAGAAGCGTTGCGAGGGCAGCCCCAGAATTTT; CDR3aa: CASSIEALRGQPQNF